What follows are 20 T cell receptor beta chains derived from one specimen sequenced in a study of read filtering for tumor transcriptome and immune sequencing. From roughly 390 ng of RNA, a library with molecular barcoded alpha/delta and beta/gamma adaptors was made. Each CDR3 protein is one row after TCRdb ran MiXCR on the reads. This table holds 55,000 to 60,000 distinct CDR3 sequences, approximately 13% found once. The sequencing input was a population of CD138-negative cells sorted from bone marrow. These receptors were obtained from a donor at least 40 years old with multiple myeloma.

In its sample, this clonotype was seen many times. This chain connects TRBV10-1 to TRBJ2-1; D call uncertain. Germline V gene lookup returns CDR1 WNHNN and CDR2 SYGVQD (reference sequence). This CDR3 has 12 amino acids. Trimming pared 1 base from V and 6 bases from J, leaving 4 bases between. The CDR3 region is CASSEYSNEQFF. CDR3 DNA: TGCGCCAGCAGTGAGTACAGCAATGAGCAGTTCTTC.

Notes on this clonotype: One base separates it from a far larger clone, so it is likely a read error. V usage is TRBV6-6 and J usage is TRBJ2-1, with D perhaps assigned TRBD1 or TRBD2 (5 bases each). V gave up 0 bases and J gave up 4 bases, with 13 bases separating them. Germline V lookup: CDR1 MNHNY, CDR2 SVGAGI (reference sequence). The length of the CDR3 is 16 residues. The CDR3: CASSYSGTELYNEQFF. In DNA, the CDR3 is TGTGCCAGCAGTTACTCTGGGACCGAATTGTACAATGAGCAGTTCTTC.

This clonotype has just one count. Relative to the germline gene, one junction end is altered; a read error may explain this. V gene TRBV30 combines with J gene TRBJ2-7; D may be TRBD1 (6 bases). Germline V gene sequence: CDR1 GTSNPN, CDR2 SVGIG (reference sequence). CDR3 length equals 12 residues. The CDR3 DNA reads as TGTGCCTGGAAACAGGGAGTGTACGATCAGTACTTC. It specifies CAWKQGVYDQYF.

This clonotype was detected many times. J is TRBJ1-1 and V is TRBV28; D remains ambiguous. Germline V gene lookup returns CDR1 MDHEN and CDR2 SYDVKM. Trimming shortened V by 3 bases and J by 6 bases, and 17 bases separated the two germline ends. The CDR3 runs to 15 residues. CDR3 bases: TGTGCCAGCAGTTTTTTATCTAGATCCGTGCCTGAAGCTTTCTTT. Translated: CASSFLSRSVPEAFF.

This clonotype turned up a few times. The chain carries TRBV20-1 and TRBJ2-7, with 9 bases fitting TRBD1. Germline-derived CDR1 and CDR2 are DFQATT and SNEGSKA (reference sequence). J was trimmed by 5 bases and V by 5 bases; bases with no gene match: 7. The CDR3 consists of 13 residues. CDR3 DNA sequence: TGCAGTGCTGAAGGGACAGGGAGGCACGAGCAGTACTTC. It translates to CSAEGTGRHEQYF.

There are many counts of this clonotype. The chain is built from TRBV7-9 and TRBJ2-5, with 9 bases fitting TRBD2. CDR1 is SEHNR, CDR2 FQNEAQ, per germline (reference sequence). The CDR3 totals 13 residues. The CDR3 DNA sequence: TGTGCGTGTAGCGGGGGTAGTCAAGAGACCCAGTACTTC. Protein product: CACSGGSQETQYF.

Many counts were recorded for this clonotype. The V call is TRBV7-2, the J call TRBJ1-5; D remains unclear. This CDR3 region has 13 residues. Trimming took 1 base from V and 8 from J, leaving 9 bases between them. Germline CDR1 SGHTA, CDR2 FQGNSA. The CDR3 DNA is TGTGCCAGCAGCTTAGAGGGTGGAGAGCCCCAGCATTTT. Protein product: CASSLEGGEPQHF.

This clonotype occurred many times. This chain connects TRBV10-3 to TRBJ1-1; D is perhaps TRBD1 (6 bases). The CDR3 covers 13 residues. V was clipped by 6 bases and J by 1 base, with 9 bases between them. Germline-derived CDR1 and CDR2 are ENHRY and SYGVKD. CDR3 sequence reads: CAIRGASNTEAFF. In nucleotides, the CDR3 is TGTGCCATCAGGGGGGCGTCGAACACTGAAGCTTTCTTT.

This clonotype was seen ten or more times. The V and J genes are TRBV24-1 and TRBJ2-1; D might be TRBD1 or TRBD2, each matching 5 bases. The CDR3 has 13 residues. Germline CDR1 and CDR2: KGHDR and SFDVKD. Trimming pared 7 bases from V and 10 bases from J, leaving 16 bases between. The DNA of the CDR3 is TGTGCCACCAGAGCCTCTGGGGGTGGAGAGCAGTTCTTC. Its translation: CATRASGGGEQFF.

This clonotype was seen repeatedly, ten times or more. The chain combines TRBV6-2 or TRBV6-3 with TRBJ2-2; the D is unclear. V was shortened by 0 bases and J by 10 bases, with 15 bases between the two germline ends. Germline-derived CDR1 and CDR2 are MNHEY and SVGEGT. The CDR3 consists of 15 residues. The CDR3 spells CASSYSKRESTELFF. In DNA form, the CDR3 reads TGTGCCAGCAGTTACTCGAAAAGAGAGTCGACGGAGCTGTTTTTT.

The sample holds a few counts of this clonotype. This chain joins TRBV20-1 and TRBJ2-1; D might be TRBD2 (6 bases). Germline CDR1 and CDR2: DFQATT and SNEGSKA (reference sequence). V gave up 5 bases and J gave up 0 bases, with 11 bases separating them. The CDR3 runs to 14 residues. CDR3 in DNA: TGCAGTGCTTCCGTCGGGGGCTCCTACAATGAGCAGTTCTTC. Translating it yields CSASVGGSYNEQFF.

The table lists this clonotype with many counts. This chain's CDR3 is CASSQALSRVGETQYF. The CDR3 region has the DNA TGTGCCAGCAGCCAAGCTCTGAGCAGGGTAGGAGAGACCCAGTACTTC. V gene TRBV14 combines with J gene TRBJ2-5; maybe TRBD1 (5 bases). This CDR3 has 16 residues. Germline V gene sequence: CDR1 SGHDN, CDR2 FVKESK. V shed 1 base and J shed 4 bases, with 16 bases lying between them.

Ten or more counts support this clonotype. The V and J genes are TRBV20-1 and TRBJ2-4, with 7 nucleotides matching TRBD1. This CDR3 spans 14 amino acids. Looked up from germline, CDR1 is DFQATT and CDR2 is SNEGSKA (reference sequence). Trimming cost V 5 bases and J 6 bases; bases outside gene matches: 10. CDR3 protein: CSARQTGNGNIQYF. CDR3 sequence (DNA): TGCAGTGCTCGACAGACAGGGAATGGAAACATTCAGTACTTC.

In regard to this clonotype: A much more abundant neighbour one base away suggests this may be a read error. The chain uses TRBV14 and TRBJ1-1, with 9 bases lining up with TRBD1. The CDR3 totals 13 residues. The V gene's germline CDR1 is SGHDN and CDR2 FVKESK. The CDR3 sequence is CASGQGLNTEASF. In DNA form, the CDR3 reads TGTGCCTCAGGACAGGGGCTAAACACTGAAGCTTCCTTT.

This clonotype was seen ten or more times. This chain links TRBV6-5 with TRBJ1-1, with TRBD1 as a possible D gene (6 bases). CDR3 length equals 14 residues. Trimming left V 7 bases short and J 7 bases short, with 19 bases between. From germline, CDR1 is MNHEY and CDR2 SVGAGI. The CDR3 nucleotides are TGTGCCAGCAACCGAGGGGGAGGACAATTTGAAGCTTTCTTT. Translating it yields CASNRGGGQFEAFF.

Comment on this clonotype: A much larger clone differs from this one at a single base, so this may be a read error. The chain recombines TRBV7-9 with TRBJ2-7; 9 bases map to TRBD1. The V gene's germline CDR1 is SEHNR and CDR2 FQNEAQ (reference sequence). This CDR3 is 15 amino acids long. The chain's CDR3 is CVSSPTRDRAHEQYF. As DNA, the CDR3 is TGTGTCAGCAGCCCGACCAGGGACAGGGCCCACGAGCAGTACTTC.

In the case of this clonotype: One end of the junction varies from germline; a read error may be responsible. J is TRBJ2-2 and V is TRBV18; D possibly corresponds to TRBD2 (5 bases). The CDR3 covers 12 residues. Per germline, CDR1 KGHSH and CDR2 LQKENI. CDR3: CACSLDYGELFF. As DNA, the CDR3 is TGTGCCTGCTCACTTGATTACGGGGAGCTGTTCTTT.

This clonotype was detected ten times or more. The rearrangement uses TRBV4-1 and TRBJ1-1; D is possibly TRBD1 (5 bases). The CDR3 has 14 residues. V dropped 1 base and J dropped 4 bases, with 10 bases sitting between them. Germline loops: CDR1 MGHRA, CDR2 YSYEKL. CDR3 in amino acids: CASSQGAGGTEAFF. In DNA, the CDR3 is TGCGCCAGCAGCCAAGGCGCCGGGGGCACTGAAGCTTTCTTT.

This clonotype was observed a few times. V usage is TRBV19 and J usage is TRBJ2-7; TRBD2 aligns across 8 bases. This CDR3 is 19 amino acids long. Germline-derived CDR1 and CDR2 are LNHDA and SQIVND (reference sequence). The J segment lost 1 base and the V segment lost 5 bases, leaving 19 bases of the junction unmatched. The CDR3 protein is CASSFLPGTSASQSYEQYF. CDR3 bases: TGTGCCAGTAGTTTCCTCCCCGGGACTAGTGCTTCCCAGTCCTACGAGCAGTACTTC.

This clonotype was detected only a few times. The J gene is TRBJ1-1, the V gene TRBV7-6, with D possibly matching TRBD1 (5 bases). Germline V CDR1 and CDR2: SGHVS, FNYEAQ. This CDR3 comprises 15 residues. V lost 2 bases and J 2 bases, leaving 12 bases between the germline ends. In nucleotides, the CDR3 is TGTGCCAGCAGCTTAATGAGGGGAGTAAACACTGAAGCTTTCTTT. It encodes CASSLMRGVNTEAFF.